Listed below are T cell receptor beta chains from one sample, sequenced in a study of blood T cells in healthy people across ages. TCRdb processed the 5' RACE reads anew with MiXCR; each CDR3 protein has one entry. The sample has approximately 800,000 distinct CDR3 sequences; about 46% are singletons. Sequencing was carried out using blood. The receptor set was obtained from an elderly man in good health. CDR3s include the opening cysteine and the closing phenylalanine or tryptophan. Each record gives: J gene, clone size, V gene, D gene, CDR3 DNA, CDR3 protein. The D gene is left open where the match is weak. Rows give clone size only sometimes, using once, few, many, or a class for an expanded clone.

J: TRBJ2-7
size: NA
V: TRBV27
D: NA
DNA: TGTGCCAGCAGTTTACGGCTAGGGGTCGGGGTCAATGAGCAGTACTTC
CDR3: CASSLRLGVGVNEQYF

J: TRBJ1-6
size: NA
V: TRBV7-9
D: TRBD1
DNA: TGTGCCAGCAGCGAGCGGGACAGCTATTCACCCCTCCACTTT
CDR3: CASSERDSYSPLHF

J: TRBJ2-7
size: NA
V: TRBV13
D: NA
DNA: TGTGCCAGCAGCTTAGAACAGGGGGGGTCCTACGAGCAGTACTTC
CDR3: CASSLEQGGSYEQYF

J: TRBJ2-7
size: few
V: TRBV10-2
D: TRBD2
DNA: TGCGCCAGCAGTGAAATTAGCGGGAGGTACGAGCAGTACTTC
CDR3: CASSEISGRYEQYF

J: TRBJ2-1
size: many
V: TRBV5-1
D: TRBD1
DNA: TGCGCCAGCAGCCCGGGACAGGGGTCCTACAATGAGCAGTTCTTC
CDR3: CASSPGQGSYNEQFF

J: TRBJ2-5
size: once
V: TRBV20-1
D: NA
DNA: TGCAGTGCCGCCCTCACAGGGCCGTCGGTGGAGACCCAGTACTTC
CDR3: CSAALTGPSVETQYF

J: TRBJ2-3
size: few
V: TRBV7-2
D: TRBD2
DNA: TGTGCCAGCAGCTCTATAGCGGGAGCGGGGGATACGCAGTATTTT
CDR3: CASSSIAGAGDTQYF

J: TRBJ1-6
size: NA
V: TRBV6-1
D: NA
DNA: TGTGCCAGCAGTGAAGCGGTACGGAATTCACCCCTCCACTTT
CDR3: CASSEAVRNSPLHF

J: TRBJ2-3
size: NA
V: TRBV3-1
D: TRBD2
DNA: TGTGCCAGCAGCCGAGGACTAGCCCCGGCAGAGCAGTATTTT
CDR3: CASSRGLAPAEQYF

J: TRBJ2-5
size: few
V: TRBV7-2
D: TRBD1
DNA: TGTGCCAGCAGCTTGGAGAGTAGGGGCGGCCAGGGGGCCCAGTACTTC
CDR3: CASSLESRGGQGAQYF

J: TRBJ2-2
size: once
V: TRBV12-3/TRBV12-4
D: NA
DNA: TGTGCCAGCAGGCCACCAACCGCGGAAACCACCGGGGAGCTGTTTTTT
CDR3: CASRPPTAETTGELFF

J: TRBJ2-7
size: NA
V: TRBV7-6
D: TRBD1
DNA: TGTGCCAGCAGCTCCCCTAAAACAGGGGCTAAGCAGTACTTC
CDR3: CASSSPKTGAKQYF

J: TRBJ1-2
size: few
V: TRBV3-1
D: TRBD1
DNA: TGTGCCAGCAGCCAACAGGGACAGCACTATGGCTACACCTTC
CDR3: CASSQQGQHYGYTF

J: TRBJ1-1
size: NA
V: TRBV6-2/TRBV6-3
D: NA
DNA: TGTGCCAGCAGTCACACGACAGGTACGACTGAAGCTTTCTTT
CDR3: CASSHTTGTTEAFF

J: TRBJ2-7
size: NA
V: TRBV7-8
D: NA
DNA: TGTGCCAGCAGCTTAATGCAGTATACCTACGAGCAGTACTTC
CDR3: CASSLMQYTYEQYF

J: TRBJ2-5
size: NA
V: TRBV24-1
D: NA
DNA: TGTGCCACCAGTGTCGGGGAGACCCAGTACTTC
CDR3: CATSVGETQYF

J: TRBJ2-5
size: NA
V: TRBV7-3
D: TRBD2
DNA: TGTGCCAGCAGCCTAAAGACTAGCGGGAGCGAGACCCAGTACTTC
CDR3: CASSLKTSGSETQYF

J: TRBJ2-5
size: few
V: TRBV5-1
D: TRBD2
DNA: TGCGCCAGCAGCATGGGACTAGCTCCCCCAGAGACCCAGTACTTC
CDR3: CASSMGLAPPETQYF

J: TRBJ2-1
size: many
V: TRBV9
D: NA
DNA: TGTGCCAGCAGCGTAGGGCCAGAAGGGACCGATGAGCAGTTCTTC
CDR3: CASSVGPEGTDEQFF

J: TRBJ2-7
size: NA
V: TRBV7-9
D: NA
DNA: TGTGCCAGCAACTCCGGGGGCAGGAACTACGAGCAGTACTTC
CDR3: CASNSGGRNYEQYF

J: TRBJ1-4
size: NA
V: TRBV4-1
D: NA
DNA: TGCGCCAGCAGCCAAGAGCAGGGTCGAACTAATGAAAAACTGTTTTTT
CDR3: CASSQEQGRTNEKLFF

J: TRBJ2-5
size: few
V: TRBV29-1
D: TRBD1
DNA: TGCAGCGGTGGACAGGGGGCATCTGAGACCCAGTACTTC
CDR3: CSGGQGASETQYF

J: TRBJ2-5
size: few
V: TRBV7-9
D: NA
DNA: TGTGCCAGCAGCTTATCGGGGGCGGTCGAGACCCAGTACTTC
CDR3: CASSLSGAVETQYF

J: TRBJ1-2
size: few
V: TRBV20-1
D: NA
DNA: TGCAGTTCTAACAATGGCTACAAAGCTCGGGATGGCTACACCTTC
CDR3: CSSNNGYKARDGYTF

J: TRBJ2-6
size: NA
V: TRBV6-6
D: NA
DNA: TGTGCCAGCAGTTACTCTAGGACAGAGGGGGCCAACGTCCTGACTTTC
CDR3: CASSYSRTEGANVLTF

J: TRBJ1-5
size: few
V: TRBV12-3/TRBV12-4
D: TRBD1
DNA: TGTGCCAGCAGCCCCGGGACAGGACTCAAGATTCAGCCCCAGCATTTT
CDR3: CASSPGTGLKIQPQHF

J: TRBJ2-1
size: NA
V: TRBV5-1
D: NA
DNA: TGCGCCAGCAGCTTGAAGGCTGACTTCTACAATGAGCAGTTCTTC
CDR3: CASSLKADFYNEQFF

J: TRBJ1-5
size: NA
V: TRBV10-3
D: NA
DNA: TGTGCCACCTTAGAGGCGGAGAACAATCAGCCCCAGCATTTT
CDR3: CATLEAENNQPQHF

J: TRBJ2-1
size: NA
V: TRBV12-3/TRBV12-4
D: NA
DNA: TGTGCCAGCAGTTTTGCCCGGGATCGAGGTGAGCAGTTCTTC
CDR3: CASSFARDRGEQFF

J: TRBJ2-3
size: NA
V: TRBV5-1
D: TRBD1
DNA: TGCGCCAGCAGCTTTACGACCCGCCTTAGACAGGGACCCACAGATACGCAGTATTTT
CDR3: CASSFTTRLRQGPTDTQYF

J: TRBJ2-2
size: NA
V: TRBV27
D: NA
DNA: TGTGCCAGCAGAGACTTGAACACCGGGGAGCTGTTTTTT
CDR3: CASRDLNTGELFF

J: TRBJ2-2
size: NA
V: TRBV27
D: NA
DNA: TGTGCCAGCAGTCCCCAAAACACGAACACCGGGGAGCTGTTTTTT
CDR3: CASSPQNTNTGELFF

J: TRBJ2-1
size: NA
V: TRBV7-2
D: TRBD1
DNA: TGTGCCAGCAGCAGTCGACAGGGGGCTGGTTACAATGAGCAGTTCTTC
CDR3: CASSSRQGAGYNEQFF

J: TRBJ2-5
size: NA
V: TRBV2
D: NA
DNA: TGTGCCAGCAGTGATCCAGGTGGAGACTATCATAACTGGTGGGAGACCCAGTACTTC
CDR3: CASSDPGGDYHNWWETQYF

J: TRBJ2-5
size: NA
V: TRBV5-5
D: NA
DNA: TGTGCCAGCAGCTTGGGGGTCAGCCTGGGAGAGACCCAGTACTTC
CDR3: CASSLGVSLGETQYF

J: TRBJ2-3
size: NA
V: TRBV9
D: TRBD2
DNA: TGTGCCAGCAGCGACCCGACTAGCGGGGGGCCCTCCACAGATACGCAGTATTTT
CDR3: CASSDPTSGGPSTDTQYF

J: TRBJ2-1
size: few
V: TRBV5-1
D: NA
DNA: TGCGCCAGCGGCGGCGGGTCAGCCTACAATGAGCAGTTCTTC
CDR3: CASGGGSAYNEQFF

J: TRBJ2-5
size: NA
V: TRBV5-1
D: TRBD2
DNA: TGCGCCAGCAGCCAGACTAGCGGGGGGCCCGGGTATCAGACCCAGTACTTC
CDR3: CASSQTSGGPGYQTQYF

J: TRBJ2-3
size: once
V: TRBV6-2/TRBV6-3
D: NA
DNA: TGTGCCAGCAGACTAGGACGCACAGATACGCAGTATTTT
CDR3: CASRLGRTDTQYF

J: TRBJ2-7
size: NA
V: TRBV12-3/TRBV12-4
D: NA
DNA: TGTGCCAGCAGTTTCCCCCCGCTAGGGGCCCCGTACTTC
CDR3: CASSFPPLGAPYF

J: TRBJ2-1
size: NA
V: TRBV6-1
D: TRBD2
DNA: TGTGCCAGCAGGCCGATCGGACTAGCGGGAGTAAAGGAGGTATCCTACAATGAGCAGTTCTTC
CDR3: CASRPIGLAGVKEVSYNEQFF

J: TRBJ2-3
size: many
V: TRBV15
D: TRBD2
DNA: TGTGCCACCAGCGGGACTAGCGTCCTAAGCACAGATACGCAGTATTTT
CDR3: CATSGTSVLSTDTQYF

J: TRBJ1-6
size: few
V: TRBV6-5
D: TRBD1
DNA: TGTGCCAGCAAACGACAGGGGAACTCACCCCTCCACTTT
CDR3: CASKRQGNSPLHF

J: TRBJ2-4
size: NA
V: TRBV11-2
D: NA
DNA: TGTGCCAGCAGCCCGGTAGCCAAAAACATTCAGTACTTC
CDR3: CASSPVAKNIQYF

J: TRBJ2-6
size: few
V: TRBV6-2/TRBV6-3
D: TRBD1
DNA: TGTGCCAGCTTTACCTACCCCACAGGGGGCTCTGGGGCCAACGTCCTGACTTTC
CDR3: CASFTYPTGGSGANVLTF

J: TRBJ1-1
size: NA
V: TRBV3-1
D: TRBD1
DNA: TGTGCCAGCACCCCGACAGGGAGAGGCACTGAAGCTTTCTTT
CDR3: CASTPTGRGTEAFF

J: TRBJ2-1
size: NA
V: TRBV5-6
D: NA
DNA: TGTGCCAGCAGCTTGACCCCAGTGAGGCCCTACAATGAGCAGTTCTTC
CDR3: CASSLTPVRPYNEQFF

J: TRBJ2-1
size: NA
V: TRBV12-3/TRBV12-4
D: TRBD2
DNA: TGTGCCAGCAGTTTCGGTAGCGGGTTTGGTGAGCAGTTCTTC
CDR3: CASSFGSGFGEQFF

J: TRBJ2-3
size: NA
V: TRBV13
D: NA
DNA: TGTGCCAGCAGCCCCCCCGTCCAGGGCCCGGGGGATACGCAGTATTTT
CDR3: CASSPPVQGPGDTQYF

J: TRBJ2-1
size: NA
V: TRBV3-1
D: TRBD2
DNA: TGTGCCAGCAGCCCGACTAGCCTAAGCTACAATGAGCAGTTCTTC
CDR3: CASSPTSLSYNEQFF

J: TRBJ2-5
size: many
V: TRBV20-1
D: TRBD1
DNA: TGCAGTGCTAGAGAGGACAGGGAAAAGACCCAGTACTTC
CDR3: CSAREDREKTQYF

J: TRBJ2-7
size: NA
V: TRBV15
D: NA
DNA: TGTGCCACCAGCAGAGATATGTTTAGCGAGCAGTACTTC
CDR3: CATSRDMFSEQYF

J: TRBJ1-1
size: few
V: TRBV20-1
D: TRBD1
DNA: TGCAGCCCCCCCGACAGGGGCACTGAAGCTTTCTTT
CDR3: CSPPDRGTEAFF